The 15 T cell receptor beta chains below all came from one sample that was sequenced in a study of cytomegalovirus exposure and HLA in healthy donors. Repertoires were generated with immunoSEQ multiplex PCR, while TCRdb's copy carries only in-frame clones and drops some. The table includes about 160,000 clones, about 90% detected once. The source material was PBMCs. The receptors here all came from a woman in her late teens or twenties in good health and CMV-seropositive.

The chain is built from TRBV27 and TRBJ2-7; 7 positions agree with TRBD1. Germline CDR1 MNHEY, CDR2 SMNVEV (reference sequence). The V and J ends lost 5 bases and 1 base, in that order; junction bases with no gene match: 14. CDR3 length: 17 residues. In DNA, the CDR3 is TGTGCCAGCAGTACGCTGTCCATGACAGGGTATTCCTACGAGCAGTACTTC. Amino acids: CASSTLSMTGYSYEQYF.

The CDR3 here is CASSTRSGPGETQYF. The CDR3 DNA sequence: TGTGCCAGCTCCACTAGGTCCGGGCCGGGGGAGACCCAGTACTTC. V is TRBV6-1 and J is TRBJ2-5; D may be TRBD2 (5 bases). V dropped 8 bases and J dropped 5 bases, with 21 bases sitting between them. Germline V CDR1 and CDR2: MNHNS, SASEGT. The CDR3 loop spans 15 amino acids.

This rearrangement joins TRBV28 to TRBJ2-7, with 8 bases aligning to TRBD2. The CDR3 has 15 amino acids. Trimming removed 8 bases from V and 4 bases from J; junction bases left unmatched: 13. Looked up from germline, CDR1 is MDHEN and CDR2 is SYDVKM. The CDR3 DNA reads TGTGCCAGCCGTGGGTCCCCGGGAGGGCCTTACGAGCAGTACTTC. Translation: CASRGSPGGPYEQYF.

The J gene is TRBJ1-3, the V gene TRBV10-1; D gene unclear. The CDR3 consists of 15 residues. CDR1 WNHNN and CDR2 SYGVQD come from the germline V gene (reference sequence). Trimming removed 5 bases at V and 0 bases at J, with 11 bases between. CDR3 loop: CASSPSGISGNTIYF. The CDR3 DNA sequence: TGCGCCAGCAGTCCTTCGGGGATCTCTGGAAACACCATATATTTT.

The rearrangement joins TRBV2 to TRBJ1-3; TRBD1 matches at 8 bases. After removal of 7 bases from V and 0 bases from J, the junction contained 14 bases not matched to a gene. The CDR3 spans 18 residues. Germline assignment: CDR1 SNHLY and CDR2 FYNNEI. The CDR3 loop reads CASNTARGQASSGNTIYF. The CDR3 DNA follows: TGTGCCAGCAATACTGCTAGGGGACAGGCCAGCTCTGGAAACACCATATATTTT.

The rearrangement uses TRBV5-1 and TRBJ2-1; D not certain. CDR1 and CDR2 from the germline V gene are SGHRS and YFSETQ. With 2 bases removed from V and 14 bases from J, the gap between germline ends came to 20 bases. CDR3 length equals 14 residues. CDR3 nucleotide sequence: TGCGCCAGCAGCTTCACCTCCCCTAGAGGCGATGAGTTCTTC. The encoded protein is CASSFTSPRGDEFF.

The V call is TRBV29-1, the J call TRBJ1-1; D ambiguous. The germline CDR1 and CDR2 sequences are SQVTM and ANQGSEA. With 2 bases removed from V and 10 bases from J, the gap between germline ends came to 11 bases. The CDR3 is 11 residues long. CDR3 sequence (DNA): TGCAGCGTTGAAACGGGAGGTGGAGCTTTCTTT. This gives the protein CSVETGGGAFF.

This chain's CDR3 is CASSLMSGGPYNEQFF. The CDR3 bases are TGCGCCAGCAGCTTGATGTCCGGGGGGCCCTACAATGAGCAGTTCTTC. The chain couples TRBV5-1 to TRBJ2-1; tentative D call: TRBD2 (7 bases). The CDR3 is made up of 16 amino acids. V was clipped by 1 base and J by 2 bases, with 13 bases between them. Germline CDR1 reads SGHRS; CDR2 reads YFSETQ.

The V call is TRBV30, the J call TRBJ2-1, with 9 bases aligning to TRBD1. The CDR3 runs 14 residues. The V segment lost 3 bases and the J segment 5 bases; nucleotides outside the gene matches: 5. CDR1 and CDR2 (germline): GTSNPN, SVGIG (reference sequence). CDR3: CAWRRQGVNNEQFF. The CDR3 bases are TGTGCCTGGAGGCGACAGGGGGTTAACAATGAGCAGTTCTTC.

This chain uses TRBV5-4 with TRBJ1-1; D is unclear. The V and J ends lost 0 bases and 1 base respectively, with 16 bases between them. The germline V gene encodes CDR1 SGHNT and CDR2 YYREEE (reference sequence). The CDR3 contains 17 residues. The CDR3 loop is CASSLAGGGPTNTEAFF. The CDR3 nucleotides are TGTGCCAGCAGCTTGGCCGGAGGAGGACCTACGAACACTGAAGCTTTCTTT.

This chain connects TRBV10-2 to TRBJ2-7; 9 bases are shared with TRBD2. The CDR3 is made up of 15 amino acids. Germline V gives CDR1 WSHSY, CDR2 SAAADI. V lost 3 bases to trimming and J lost 7 bases; unmatched junction nucleotides: 10. The CDR3 here is CASSDVGVAGVEQYF. CDR3 nucleotides: TGCGCCAGCAGTGATGTTGGGGTAGCGGGGGTTGAGCAGTACTTC.

This rearrangement joins TRBV9 to TRBJ2-3; 9 nucleotides align to TRBD2. The ends lost 0 bases at V and 3 bases at J; junction bases unmatched: 11. CDR1 SGDLS and CDR2 YYNGEE come from the germline V gene. The CDR3 sequence is 18 residues long. CDR3 nucleotides: TGTGCCAGCAGCGTAGGGCCAGCGGGGGGCGTGGGGACAGATACGCAGTATTTT. It encodes CASSVGPAGGVGTDTQYF.

This clone was recorded once. The sample contains more than one DNA sequence encoding this CDR3. The chain couples TRBV5-1 to TRBJ2-7, with D tentatively TRBD1 (5 bases). V lost 0 bases and J lost 1, with 5 bases in between. CDR3 length equals 13 residues. Per the germline V gene, CDR1 is SGHRS and CDR2 is YFSETQ. The CDR3 DNA reads TGCGCCAGCAGCTTGGGACAGTCCTACGAGCAGTACTTC. This translates into CASSLGQSYEQYF.

The chain employs TRBV28 and TRBJ2-7; perhaps TRBD2 as D (6 bases). The CDR3 has 15 amino acids. Trimming took 2 bases from V and 4 from J, leaving 15 bases between them. Germline V gene lookup returns CDR1 MDHEN and CDR2 SYDVKM. As DNA, the CDR3 is TGTGCCAGCAGTTTAGGTCCCAGGGAGGTATACGAGCAGTACTTC. This translates into CASSLGPREVYEQYF.

The chain couples TRBV5-1 to TRBJ2-3, with 7 bases that match TRBD2. V dropped 4 bases and J dropped 4; count of bases not matched to a gene: 9. Germline V gives CDR1 SGHRS, CDR2 YFSETQ. The CDR3 is made up of 15 amino acids. This chain's CDR3 is CASSPRPGGADTQYF. The CDR3 coding sequence is TGCGCCAGCAGCCCGCGACCGGGGGGAGCAGATACGCAGTATTTT. The full variable domain, completed using reference TRBV5-1 and TRBJ2-3, is KAGVTQTPRYLIKTRGQQVTLSCSPISGHRSVSWYQQTPGQGLQFLFEYFSETQRNKGNFPGRFSGRQFSNSRSEMNVSTLELGDSALYLCASSPRPGGADTQYFGPGTRLTVL.